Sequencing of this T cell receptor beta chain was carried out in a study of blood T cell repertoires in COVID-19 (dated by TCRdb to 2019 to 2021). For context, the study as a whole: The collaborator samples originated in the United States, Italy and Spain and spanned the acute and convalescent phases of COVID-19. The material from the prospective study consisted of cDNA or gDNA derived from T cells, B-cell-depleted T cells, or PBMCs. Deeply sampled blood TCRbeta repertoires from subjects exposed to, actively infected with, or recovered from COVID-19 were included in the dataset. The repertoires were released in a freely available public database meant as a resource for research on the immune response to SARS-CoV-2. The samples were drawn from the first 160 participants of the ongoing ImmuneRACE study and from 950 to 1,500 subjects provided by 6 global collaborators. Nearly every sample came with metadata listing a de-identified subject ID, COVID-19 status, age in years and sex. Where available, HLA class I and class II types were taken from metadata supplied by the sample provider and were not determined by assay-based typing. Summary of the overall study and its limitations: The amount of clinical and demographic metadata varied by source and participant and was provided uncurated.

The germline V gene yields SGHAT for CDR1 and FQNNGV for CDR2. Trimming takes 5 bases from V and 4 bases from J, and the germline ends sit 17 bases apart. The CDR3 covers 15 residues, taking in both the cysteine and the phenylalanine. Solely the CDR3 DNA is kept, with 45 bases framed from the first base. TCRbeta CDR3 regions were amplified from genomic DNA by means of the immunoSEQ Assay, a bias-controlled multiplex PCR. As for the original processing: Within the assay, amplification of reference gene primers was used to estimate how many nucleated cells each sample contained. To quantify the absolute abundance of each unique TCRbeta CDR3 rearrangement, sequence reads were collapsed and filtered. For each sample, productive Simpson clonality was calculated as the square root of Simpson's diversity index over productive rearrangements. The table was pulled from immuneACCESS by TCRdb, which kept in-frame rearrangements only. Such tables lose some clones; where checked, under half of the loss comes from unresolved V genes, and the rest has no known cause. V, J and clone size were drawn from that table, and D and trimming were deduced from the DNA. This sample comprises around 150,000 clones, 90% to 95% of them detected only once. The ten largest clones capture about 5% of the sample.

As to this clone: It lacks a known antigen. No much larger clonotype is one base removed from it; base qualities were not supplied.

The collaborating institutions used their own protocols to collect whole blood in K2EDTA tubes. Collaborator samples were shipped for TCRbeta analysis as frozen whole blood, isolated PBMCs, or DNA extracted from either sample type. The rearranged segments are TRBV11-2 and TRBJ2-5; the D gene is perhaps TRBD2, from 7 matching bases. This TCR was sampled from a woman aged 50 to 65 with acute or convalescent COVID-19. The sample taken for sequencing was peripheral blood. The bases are TGTGCCAGCAGCCTTGGGGGGGCCGGGGGAGAGACCCAGTACTTC. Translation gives CASSLGGAGGETQYF.